These 10 T cell receptor beta chains came from one sample sequenced in a study of T-cell reconstitution after alpha-beta-depleted transplantation in children. Preparation of the TCRbeta library was carried out with unique molecular identifiers. TCRdb ran MiXCR on the PCR reads and lists one entry per CDR3 protein. The table includes 900,000 or so distinct CDR3 sequences, 16% detected once. The sequenced sample was PBMCs, mostly from graft donor cells, obtained 360 days after TCRalphabeta/CD19-depleted stem cell transplant. These receptors were taken from a male patient between 5 and 17 years old who had a stem cell transplant for acute lymphoblastic leukemia, so the T cells may come from the graft donor.

This clonotype was recorded many times. The chain has TRBV5-1 and TRBJ1-1; D not certain. Trimming removed 0 bases from V and 0 bases from J, with 9 bases in between. Germline CDR1 reads SGHRS; CDR2 reads YFSETQ. The CDR3 length is 15 residues. The CDR3 region is CASSLGRLMNTEAFF. CDR3 DNA sequence: TGCGCCAGCAGCTTGGGACGGCTCATGAACACTGAAGCTTTCTTT.

This clonotype has just a few counts. The rearrangement links TRBV10-3 to TRBJ1-1; tentative D call: TRBD1 (5 bases). CDR3 length: 15 residues. The germline V and J ends were trimmed by 1 base and 1 base, with 10 bases remaining between them. Germline V gene lookup returns CDR1 ENHRY and CDR2 SYGVKD. In nucleotides, the CDR3 is TGTGCCATCAGTGAGTACGTACAGGCGAACACTGAAGCTTTCTTT. Its translation is CAISEYVQANTEAFF.

This clonotype was detected only a few times. V gene TRBV4-2 combines with J gene TRBJ2-1; D uncertain. The ends were cut back, 0 bases at V and 7 bases at J, with 10 bases in the middle. The germline V gene encodes CDR1 LGHNA and CDR2 YNFKEQ. The CDR3 contains 14 residues. DNA for the CDR3: TGTGCCAGCAGCCAAGATAATTCATGGAATGAGCAGTTCTTC. Its protein is CASSQDNSWNEQFF.

The chain couples TRBV15 to TRBJ2-3, with a tentative D call TRBD1 (6 bases). Trimming took 1 base from V and 0 from J, leaving 11 bases between them. CDR1 and CDR2 (germline): LNHNV, YYDKDF (reference sequence). The CDR3 covers 16 residues. The CDR3 DNA reads TGTGCCACCAGCAGAGTTAAGACAGGAAGCACAGATACGCAGTATTTT. As protein: CATSRVKTGSTDTQYF.

The chain joins TRBV4-1 to TRBJ2-7; 16 bases fit TRBD2. The CDR3 runs to 17 residues. Per germline, CDR1 MGHRA and CDR2 YSYEKL. V shed 4 bases, J shed 2 bases, and the junction held 5 bases outside the gene matches. In DNA, the CDR3 is TGCGCCAGCAGCCCGGGACTAGCGGGAGGGCCCCCCTACGAGCAGTACTTC. Its protein is CASSPGLAGGPPYEQYF.

This clonotype was seen a few times. This rearrangement joins TRBV6-2 or TRBV6-3 to TRBJ2-1; D possibly corresponds to TRBD2 (6 bases). The CDR3 length is 16 residues. V shed 2 bases and J shed 1 base, with 12 bases lying between them. Germline CDR1 and CDR2: MNHEY and SVGEGT. The CDR3 reads CASSYLLRGSYNEQFF. The CDR3 bases are TGTGCCAGCAGTTACCTTCTGCGGGGTTCCTACAATGAGCAGTTCTTC.

This clonotype was seen a handful of times. CDR3 residues: CATSRDVGSGELFF. CDR3 DNA sequence: TGTGCCACCAGCAGAGATGTGGGGTCCGGGGAGCTGTTTTTT. The chain joins TRBV15 to TRBJ2-2; no clear D. The CDR3 consists of 14 residues. Looked up from germline, CDR1 is LNHNV and CDR2 is YYDKDF (reference sequence). Trimming removed 0 bases at V and 6 bases at J, with 8 bases between. The whole variable domain, remainder taken from reference TRBV15 and TRBJ2-2, is DAMVIQNPRYQVTQFGKPVTLSCSQTLNHNVMYWYQQKSSQAPKLLFHYYDKDFNNEADTPDNFQSRRPNTSFCFLDIRSPGLGDTAMYLCATSRDVGSGELFFGEGSRLTVL.

About this clonotype: This may stem from a read error, because a much larger clone lies one nucleotide away. In DNA, the CDR3 is TGTGCCAGCAGCTGCGGGGGAGGGGGTTTAGAGACCCAGTACTTC. This sequence encodes CASSCGGGGLETQYF. J is TRBJ2-5 and V is TRBV7-2; possibly TRBD2 for D (7 bases). Trimming pared 4 bases from V and 4 bases from J, leaving 16 bases between. Germline-derived CDR1 and CDR2 are SGHTA and FQGNSA. CDR3 length: 15 amino acids.

The rearrangement joins TRBV7-8 to TRBJ2-7, with D possibly matching TRBD1 (6 bases). CDR3 length: 13 residues. V shed 3 bases and J shed 3 bases, with 9 bases lying between them. Germline-derived CDR1 and CDR2 are SGHVS and FQNEAQ. CDR3 sequence (DNA): TGTGCCAGCAGCTTCATAGGGGGCTACGAGCAGTACTTC. It is translated as CASSFIGGYEQYF. Combining the CDR3 with reference TRBV7-8 and TRBJ2-7 gives the whole variable domain GAGVSQSPRYKVAKRGQDVALRCDPISGHVSLFWYQQALGQGPEFLTYFQNEAQLDKSGLPSDRFFAERPEGSVSTLKIQRTQQEDSAVYLCASSFIGGYEQYFGPGTRLTVT.

This clonotype was counted between two and nine times. This sequence joins TRBV14 and TRBJ1-1, with D tentatively TRBD1 (5 bases). The germline CDR1 and CDR2 sequences are SGHDN and FVKESK. This CDR3 contains 19 residues. Trimming stripped 6 bases from V and 0 bases from J, with 26 bases between. Here the CDR3 reads CASSSRLRDPTFMNTEAFF. In DNA form, the CDR3 reads TGTGCCAGCAGTTCCAGACTCCGGGACCCCACTTTTATGAACACTGAAGCTTTCTTT.